Detailed here is one T cell receptor (beta chain). Time point noted: newly diagnosed GD, antithyroid drugs for less than 3 months. PBMCs were the source of the RNA used for TCR sequencing. This record belongs to a study of regulatory T cells in long-lasting Graves disease. According to the study, TCR beta libraries were built with iRepertoire HTBI primers and CDR3-region Arm-PCR. In TCRdb, the multiplex PCR reads were re-called with MiXCR into one record per CDR3 protein. The table shows 320,000 or so distinct CDR3 sequences, with 18% occurring only once. The TCR sequence derives from a female donor with Graves disease. The source material was peripheral blood mononuclear cells (PBMCs), sampled at new diagnosis, from a patient treated with antithyroid drugs.

The CDR3 spells CASRPLAGQSSYEQYF. CDR3 bases: TGTGCCAGCAGGCCGTTGGCGGGGCAAAGCTCCTACGAGCAGTACTTC. The chain recombines TRBV7-3 with TRBJ2-7; maybe TRBD2 (6 bases). V was trimmed by 6 bases and J by 0 bases, leaving 18 bases between them. The germline V gene has CDR1 SGHTA and CDR2 FQGTGA. The CDR3 length is 16 residues. Looking up the rest from reference TRBV7-3 and TRBJ2-7 gives the full variable domain: GAGVSQTPSNKVTEKGKYVELRCDPISGHTALYWYRQSLGQGPEFLIYFQGTGAADDSGLPNDRFFAVRPEGSVSTLKIQRTERGDSAVYLCASRPLAGQSSYEQYFGPGTRLTVT.